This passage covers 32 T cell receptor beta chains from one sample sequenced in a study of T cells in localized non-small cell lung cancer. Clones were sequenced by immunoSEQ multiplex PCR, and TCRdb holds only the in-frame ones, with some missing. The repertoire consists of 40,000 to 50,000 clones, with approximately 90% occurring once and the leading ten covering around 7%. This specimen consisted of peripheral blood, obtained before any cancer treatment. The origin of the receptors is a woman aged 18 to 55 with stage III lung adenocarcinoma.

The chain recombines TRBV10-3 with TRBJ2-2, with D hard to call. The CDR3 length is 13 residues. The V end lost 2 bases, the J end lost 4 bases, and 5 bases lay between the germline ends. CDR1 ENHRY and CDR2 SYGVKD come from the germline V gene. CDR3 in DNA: TGTGCCATCAGTGAGGAGGTCACCGGGGAGCTGTTTTTT. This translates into CAISEEVTGELFF.

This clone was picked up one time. CDR3 amino acids: CASSLVSGGGSYNEQFF. DNA of the CDR3: TGTGCCAGCAGCTTAGTATCTGGGGGTGGAAGTTACAATGAGCAGTTCTTC. V usage is TRBV11-3 and J usage is TRBJ2-1; D could derive from TRBD1 or TRBD2 (5 bases each). The CDR3 totals 17 residues. Trimming shortened V by 1 base and J by 4 bases, and 17 bases separated the two germline ends. Germline CDR1 SGHNT, CDR2 YENEEA.

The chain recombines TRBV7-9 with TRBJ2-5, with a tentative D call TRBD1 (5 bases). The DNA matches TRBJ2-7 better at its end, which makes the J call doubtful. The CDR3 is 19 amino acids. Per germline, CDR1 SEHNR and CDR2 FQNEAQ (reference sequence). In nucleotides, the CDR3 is TGTGCCAGCAGCCCCTTCCGGACATTTCCACTGTCGGACTCCTACGAGCAGTACTTC. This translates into CASSPFRTFPLSDSYEQYF.

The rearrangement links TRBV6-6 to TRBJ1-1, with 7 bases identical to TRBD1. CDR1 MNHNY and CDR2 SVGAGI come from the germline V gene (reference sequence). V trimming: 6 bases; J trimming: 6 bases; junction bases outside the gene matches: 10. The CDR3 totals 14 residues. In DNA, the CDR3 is TGTGCCAGCAGCCCCCAGGGGGTTGGCGCTGAAGCTTTCTTT. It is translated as CASSPQGVGAEAFF.

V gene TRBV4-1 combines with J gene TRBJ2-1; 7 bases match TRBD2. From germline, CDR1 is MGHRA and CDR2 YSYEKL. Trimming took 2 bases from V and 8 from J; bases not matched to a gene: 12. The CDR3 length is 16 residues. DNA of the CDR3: TGCGCCAGCAGCCAATTGACTACCTCGGGGAGGGATGAGCAGTTCTTC. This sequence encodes CASSQLTTSGRDEQFF.

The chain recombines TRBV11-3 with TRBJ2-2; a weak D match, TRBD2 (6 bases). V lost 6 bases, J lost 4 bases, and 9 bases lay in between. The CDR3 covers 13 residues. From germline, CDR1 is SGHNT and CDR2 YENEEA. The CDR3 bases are TGTGCCAGCAGTGGGGGGTCCACCGGGGAGCTGTTTTTT. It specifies CASSGGSTGELFF.

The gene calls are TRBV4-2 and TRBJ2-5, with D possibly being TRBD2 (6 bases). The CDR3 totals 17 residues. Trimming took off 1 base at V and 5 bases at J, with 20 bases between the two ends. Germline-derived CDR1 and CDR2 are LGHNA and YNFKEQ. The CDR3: CASSQGDRGVVLETQYF. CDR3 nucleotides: TGTGCCAGCAGCCAAGGGGATCGCGGGGTCGTTCTGGAGACCCAGTACTTC.

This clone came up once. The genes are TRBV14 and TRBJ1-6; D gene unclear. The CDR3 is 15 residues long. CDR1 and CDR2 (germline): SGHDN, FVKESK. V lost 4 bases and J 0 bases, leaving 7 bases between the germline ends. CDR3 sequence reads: CASSLGYSYNSPLHF. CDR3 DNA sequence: TGTGCCAGCAGCCTCGGTTACTCCTATAATTCACCCCTCCACTTT.

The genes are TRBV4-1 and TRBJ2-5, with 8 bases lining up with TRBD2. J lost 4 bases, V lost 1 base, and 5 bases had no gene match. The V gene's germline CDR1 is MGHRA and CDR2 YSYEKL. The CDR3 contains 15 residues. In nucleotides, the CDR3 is TGCGCCAGCAGCCAAGGTCGGGGGGGCGTAGAGACCCAGTACTTC. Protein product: CASSQGRGGVETQYF.

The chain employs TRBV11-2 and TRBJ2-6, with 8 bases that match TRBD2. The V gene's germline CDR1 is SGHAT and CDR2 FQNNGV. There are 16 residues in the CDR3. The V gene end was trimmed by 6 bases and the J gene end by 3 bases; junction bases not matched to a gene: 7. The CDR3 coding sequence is TGTGCCAGCAGTTTTAGCGGGGTGGTTGGGGCCAACGTCCTGACTTTC. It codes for CASSFSGVVGANVLTF.

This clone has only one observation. CDR3 in DNA: TGTGCCAGCACGACAGGGGCCGGGGAGCTGTTTTTT. Its protein product is CASTTGAGELFF. The chain uses TRBV6-4 and TRBJ2-2; TRBD1 aligns across 8 bases. Trimming took 7 bases from V and 6 from J; bases not matched to a gene: 1. The CDR3 consists of 12 residues. The germline CDR1 and CDR2 sequences are MRHNA and SNTAGT.

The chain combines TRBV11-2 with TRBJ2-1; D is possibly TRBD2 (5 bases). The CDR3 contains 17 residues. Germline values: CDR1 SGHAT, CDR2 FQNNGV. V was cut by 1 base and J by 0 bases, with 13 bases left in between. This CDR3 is CASSLGSGLSSYNEQFF. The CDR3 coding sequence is TGTGCCAGCAGCTTAGGGAGCGGATTAAGCTCCTACAATGAGCAGTTCTTC.

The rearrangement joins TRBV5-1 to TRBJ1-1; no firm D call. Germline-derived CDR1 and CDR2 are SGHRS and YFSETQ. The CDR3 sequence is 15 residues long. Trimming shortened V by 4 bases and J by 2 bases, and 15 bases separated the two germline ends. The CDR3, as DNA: TGCGCCAGCAGCCCACCGGGAGGGCGAAACACTGAAGCTTTCTTT. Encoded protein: CASSPPGGRNTEAFF.

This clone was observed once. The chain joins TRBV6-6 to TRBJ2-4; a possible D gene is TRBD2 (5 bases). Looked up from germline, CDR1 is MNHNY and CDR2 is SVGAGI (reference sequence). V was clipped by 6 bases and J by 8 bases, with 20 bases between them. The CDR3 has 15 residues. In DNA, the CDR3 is TGTGCCAGCAGGGAAGGTAGAGGGCCTCGGGACATTCAGTACTTC. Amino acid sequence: CASREGRGPRDIQYF.

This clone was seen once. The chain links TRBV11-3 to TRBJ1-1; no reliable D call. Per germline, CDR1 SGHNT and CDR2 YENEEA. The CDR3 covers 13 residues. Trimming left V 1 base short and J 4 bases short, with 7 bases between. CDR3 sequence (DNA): TGTGCCAGCAGCTTAGGTCGGGCCACTGAAGCTTTCTTT. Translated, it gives CASSLGRATEAFF.

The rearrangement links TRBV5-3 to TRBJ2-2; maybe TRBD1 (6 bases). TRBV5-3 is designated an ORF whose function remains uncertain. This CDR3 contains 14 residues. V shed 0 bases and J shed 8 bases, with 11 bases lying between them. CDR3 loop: CARSLARGWGELFF. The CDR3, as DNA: TGTGCCAGAAGCTTGGCCAGGGGCTGGGGGGAGCTGTTTTTT.

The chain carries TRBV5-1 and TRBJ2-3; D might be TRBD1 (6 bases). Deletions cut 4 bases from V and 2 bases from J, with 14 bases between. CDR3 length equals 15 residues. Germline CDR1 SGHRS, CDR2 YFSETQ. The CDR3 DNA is TGCGCCAGCAGCCCGACAGGTTTGAACACAGATACGCAGTATTTT. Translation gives CASSPTGLNTDTQYF.

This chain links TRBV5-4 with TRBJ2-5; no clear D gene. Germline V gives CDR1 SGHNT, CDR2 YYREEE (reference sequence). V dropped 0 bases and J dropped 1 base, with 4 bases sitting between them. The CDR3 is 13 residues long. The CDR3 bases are TGTGCCAGCAGCTTGGCCCTCCAAGAGACCCAGTACTTC. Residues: CASSLALQETQYF.

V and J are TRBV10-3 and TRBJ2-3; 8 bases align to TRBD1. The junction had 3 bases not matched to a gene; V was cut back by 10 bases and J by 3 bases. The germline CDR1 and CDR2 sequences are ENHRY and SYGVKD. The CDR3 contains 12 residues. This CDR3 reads CATGQGTDTQYF. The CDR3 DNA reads TGTGCCACAGGACAGGGAACAGATACGCAGTATTTT.

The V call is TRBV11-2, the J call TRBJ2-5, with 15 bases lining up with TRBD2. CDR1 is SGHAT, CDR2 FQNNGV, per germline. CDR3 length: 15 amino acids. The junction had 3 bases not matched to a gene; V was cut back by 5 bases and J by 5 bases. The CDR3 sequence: CASSGLAGGQETQYF. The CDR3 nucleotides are TGTGCCAGCAGCGGACTAGCGGGGGGGCAGGAGACCCAGTACTTC.

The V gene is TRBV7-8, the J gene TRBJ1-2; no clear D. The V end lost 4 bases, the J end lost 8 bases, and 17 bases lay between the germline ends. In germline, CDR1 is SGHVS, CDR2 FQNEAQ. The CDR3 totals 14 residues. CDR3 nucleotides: TGTGCCAGCAGCTCGACCCAATCGCTGGTGGGCTACACCTTC. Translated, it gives CASSSTQSLVGYTF.

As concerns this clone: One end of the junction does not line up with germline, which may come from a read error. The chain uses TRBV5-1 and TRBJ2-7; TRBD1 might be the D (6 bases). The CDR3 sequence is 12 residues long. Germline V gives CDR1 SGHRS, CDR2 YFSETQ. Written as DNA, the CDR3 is TGTGCCAGCAGCCCGGGGACATCCGAGCAGTACTTC. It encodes CASSPGTSEQYF.

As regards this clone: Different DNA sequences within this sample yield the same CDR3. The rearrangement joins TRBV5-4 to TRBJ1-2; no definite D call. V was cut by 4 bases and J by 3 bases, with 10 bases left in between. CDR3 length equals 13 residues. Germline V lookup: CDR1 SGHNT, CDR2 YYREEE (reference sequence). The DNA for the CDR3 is TGTGCCAGCAGCACTGACCGAGACTATGGCTACACCTTC. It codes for CASSTDRDYGYTF.

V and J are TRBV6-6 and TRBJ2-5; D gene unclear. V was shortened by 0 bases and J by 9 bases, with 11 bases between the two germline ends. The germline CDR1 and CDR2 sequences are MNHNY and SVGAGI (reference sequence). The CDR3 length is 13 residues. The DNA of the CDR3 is TGTGCCAGCAGTTACTCGAGTAATAGGGCCCAGTACTTC. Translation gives CASSYSSNRAQYF.

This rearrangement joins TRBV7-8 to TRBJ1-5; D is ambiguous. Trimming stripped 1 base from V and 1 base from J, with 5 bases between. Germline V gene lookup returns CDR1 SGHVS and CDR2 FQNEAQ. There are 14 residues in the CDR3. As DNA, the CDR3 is TGTGCCAGCAGCTTAGGTGCGAGCAATCAGCCCCAGCATTTT. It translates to CASSLGASNQPQHF.

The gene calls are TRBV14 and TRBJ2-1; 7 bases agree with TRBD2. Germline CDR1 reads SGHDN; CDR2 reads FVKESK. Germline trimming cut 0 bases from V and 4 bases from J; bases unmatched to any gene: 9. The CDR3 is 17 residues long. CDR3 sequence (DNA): TGTGCCAGCAGCCAAGATGAGGCGGGAGACCTATACAATGAGCAGTTCTTC. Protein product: CASSQDEAGDLYNEQFF. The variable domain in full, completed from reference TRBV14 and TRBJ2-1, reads EAGVTQFPSHSVIEKGQTVTLRCDPISGHDNLYWYRRVMGKEIKFLLHFVKESKQDESGMPNNRFLAERTGGTYSTLKVQPAELEDSGVYFCASSQDEAGDLYNEQFFGPGTRLTVL.

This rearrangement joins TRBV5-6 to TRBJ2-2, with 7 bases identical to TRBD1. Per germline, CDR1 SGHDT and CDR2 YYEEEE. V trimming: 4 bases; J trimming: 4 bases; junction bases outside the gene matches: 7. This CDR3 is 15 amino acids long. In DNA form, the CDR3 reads TGTGCCAGCAGCGTAGGACAGGTTCGCACCGGGGAGCTGTTTTTT. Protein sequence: CASSVGQVRTGELFF.

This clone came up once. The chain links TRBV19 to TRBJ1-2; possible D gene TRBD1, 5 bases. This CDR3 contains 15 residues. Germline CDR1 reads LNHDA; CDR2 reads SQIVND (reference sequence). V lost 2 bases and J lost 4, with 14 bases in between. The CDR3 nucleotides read TGTGCCAGTAGTATAATGGCAGGGCCGGGCTATGGCTACACCTTC. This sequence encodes CASSIMAGPGYGYTF.

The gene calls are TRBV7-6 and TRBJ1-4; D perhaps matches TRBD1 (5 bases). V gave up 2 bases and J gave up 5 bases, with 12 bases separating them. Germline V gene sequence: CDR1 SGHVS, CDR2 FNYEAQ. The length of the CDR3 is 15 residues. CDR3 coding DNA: TGTGCCAGCAGCTTATCCGGCGGGGGGAATGAAAAACTGTTTTTT. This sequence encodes CASSLSGGGNEKLFF.

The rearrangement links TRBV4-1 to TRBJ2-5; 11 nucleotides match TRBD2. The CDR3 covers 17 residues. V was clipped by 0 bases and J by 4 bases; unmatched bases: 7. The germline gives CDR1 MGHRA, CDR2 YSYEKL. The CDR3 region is CASSQDWVAGGPETQYF. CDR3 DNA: TGCGCCAGCAGCCAAGATTGGGTAGCGGGGGGGCCAGAGACCCAGTACTTC.

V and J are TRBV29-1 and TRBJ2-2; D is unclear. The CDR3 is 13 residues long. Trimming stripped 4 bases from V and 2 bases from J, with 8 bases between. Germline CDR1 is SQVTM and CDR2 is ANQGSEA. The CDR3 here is CSVVDPNTGELFF. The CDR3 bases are TGCAGCGTTGTGGATCCCAACACCGGGGAGCTGTTTTTT.

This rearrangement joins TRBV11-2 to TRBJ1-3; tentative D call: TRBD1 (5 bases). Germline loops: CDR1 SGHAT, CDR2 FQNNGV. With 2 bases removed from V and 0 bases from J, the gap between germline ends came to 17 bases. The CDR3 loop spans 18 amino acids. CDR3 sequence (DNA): TGTGCCAGCAGCTTAACCAGGGACTATATCCCCTCTGGAAACACCATATATTTT. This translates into CASSLTRDYIPSGNTIYF.